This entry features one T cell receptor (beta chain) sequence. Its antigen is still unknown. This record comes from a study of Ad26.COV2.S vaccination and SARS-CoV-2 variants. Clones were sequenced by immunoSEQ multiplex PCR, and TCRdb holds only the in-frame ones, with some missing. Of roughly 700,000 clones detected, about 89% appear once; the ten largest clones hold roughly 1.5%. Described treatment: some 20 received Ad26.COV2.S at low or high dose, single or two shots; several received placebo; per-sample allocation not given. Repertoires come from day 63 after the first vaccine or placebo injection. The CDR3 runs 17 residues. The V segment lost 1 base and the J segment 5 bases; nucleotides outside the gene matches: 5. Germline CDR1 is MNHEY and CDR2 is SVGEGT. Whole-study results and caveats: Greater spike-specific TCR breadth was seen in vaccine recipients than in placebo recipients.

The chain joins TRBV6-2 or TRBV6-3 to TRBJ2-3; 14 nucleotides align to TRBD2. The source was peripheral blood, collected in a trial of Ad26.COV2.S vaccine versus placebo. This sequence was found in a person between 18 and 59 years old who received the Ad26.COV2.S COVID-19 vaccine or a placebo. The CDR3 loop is CASSYLTGTSGGDTQYF. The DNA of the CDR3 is TGTGCCAGCAGTTACTTGACCGGGACTAGCGGGGGAGATACGCAGTATTTT.